This entry concerns a single TCR beta chain. Its antigen is not identified. The data are from a study of cytomegalovirus exposure and HLA in healthy donors. Study observations and caveats: Previous analysis showed most TCR beta V segments were productive about 87% or about 30% of the time. A few V segments could not be told apart, such as TRBV6-2 and TRBV6-3, and were left out.

Germline V gene data show CDR1 as LGHNT and CDR2 as FRNRAP. The V gene lost 5 bases and the J gene lost 5 bases, with 4 bases spanning the gap. The CDR3 sequence is 11 residues long. The PCR made use of 60 Vbeta and 13 Jbeta primers. Using immunoSEQ multiplex PCR, the repertoire was profiled, and TCRdb retains in-frame clones only, with some absent. This sample contains approximately 170,000 clones. The clonotype was recovered from a young woman in good health and CMV-seropositive. The sample consisted of PBMCs. The chain joins TRBV12-5 to TRBJ2-1; no reliable D call. In nucleotides, the CDR3 is TGTGCTAGTGGTCTTAACAATGAGCAGTTCTTC. This codes for CASGLNNEQFF.